The 30 T cell receptor beta chains below all came from one sample that was sequenced in a study of blood T cells in healthy people across ages. For the second PCR, which ran for about 6 to 12 cycles, a sample-barcoded 5' primer and a J-beta primer mix were used. Each CDR3 protein is one row after TCRdb ran MiXCR on the 5' RACE reads. The table has 1.4 million or so distinct CDR3 sequences, less than 45% seen once. What was sequenced was blood. The source is a woman younger than 30 in good health.

This sequence joins TRBV4-3 and TRBJ2-5; D is possibly TRBD2 (6 bases). CDR1 is LGHNA, CDR2 YSLEER, per germline. The CDR3 has 14 residues. V lost 4 bases to trimming and J lost 3 bases, with 12 bases between them. DNA of the CDR3: TGCGCCAGCAGCCGGAAGGGGAGGAAAGAGACCCAGTACTTC. Residues: CASSRKGRKETQYF.

This clonotype was seen ten or more times. A read error may produce the germline difference seen at one junction end. The J gene is TRBJ2-3, the V gene TRBV28; D unclear. The CDR3 length is 14 residues. Germline V CDR1 and CDR2: MDHEN, SYDVKM. The CDR3 sequence: CASSIRASTDTQYF. CDR3 coding DNA: TGCGCCAGCAGCATAAGGGCTAGCACAGATACGCAGTATTTT.

The rearrangement joins TRBV6-2 or TRBV6-3 to TRBJ2-5; D may be TRBD1 (5 bases). The CDR3 spans 13 residues. Trimming shortened V by 8 bases and J by 11 bases, and 21 bases separated the two germline ends. The V gene's germline CDR1 is MNHEY and CDR2 SVGEGT. CDR3 bases: TGTGCCAGCGGTAATCGGCAGGACAATGAGCAGTACTTC. Protein: CASGNRQDNEQYF.

This chain links TRBV9 with TRBJ2-4; D may correspond to TRBD1 or TRBD2 (6 bases each). With the DNA end fitting TRBJ2-5 better, the J assignment may be wrong. This CDR3 contains 16 residues. Germline-derived CDR1 and CDR2 are SGDLS and YYNGEE. The CDR3 reads CASSVARGPSLETQYF. The CDR3 DNA reads as TGTGCCAGCAGCGTTGCTCGGGGGCCGAGCCTAGAGACCCAGTACTTC.

This clonotype was seen only a few times. The chain's CDR3 is CASSRSPGTGNTGELFF. As DNA, the CDR3 is TGTGCCAGCAGTCGAAGTCCCGGGACAGGGAACACCGGGGAGCTGTTTTTT. The rearrangement uses TRBV6-4 and TRBJ2-2; 8 positions agree with TRBD1. Germline V lookup: CDR1 MRHNA, CDR2 SNTAGT. The length of the CDR3 is 17 residues. Unmatched junction bases numbered 9, after V lost 5 bases and J lost 1 base.

V usage is TRBV27 and J usage is TRBJ2-1; D is undetermined. The V gene's germline CDR1 is MNHEY and CDR2 SMNVEV (reference sequence). The V end was cut by 5 bases, the J end by 5 bases, with 7 bases between. The CDR3 covers 12 residues. CDR3: CASSVDHNEQFF. The CDR3 DNA follows: TGTGCCAGCAGTGTTGATCACAATGAGCAGTTCTTC.

The chain joins TRBV6-6 to TRBJ1-4; 10 bases match TRBD1. The CDR3 runs 17 residues. V lost 2 bases and J lost 0; bases outside the gene matches: 3. Germline CDR1 and CDR2: MNHNY and SVGAGI (reference sequence). The CDR3 sequence: CASSYGGTGATNEKLFF. The CDR3 nucleotides are TGTGCCAGCAGTTACGGGGGGACAGGGGCAACTAATGAAAAACTGTTTTTT.

This chain uses TRBV20-1 with TRBJ2-1; D possibly corresponds to TRBD1 (6 bases). V was pared by 5 bases and J by 10 bases, with 18 bases between. Germline V gene sequence: CDR1 DFQATT, CDR2 SNEGSKA (reference sequence). This CDR3 comprises 13 residues. The CDR3 DNA is TGCAGTGCTCCGGACAGATTCTCCTACGAGCAGTTCTTC. It specifies CSAPDRFSYEQFF.

With regard to this clonotype: An end of the junction differs from the germline gene, which may be a read error. The genes are TRBV6-2 or TRBV6-3 and TRBJ2-7; D gene unclear. CDR1 and CDR2 from the germline V gene are MNHEY and SVGEGT. The CDR3 is made up of 12 amino acids. The CDR3 DNA follows: TGTGTCAGCAGTTACGGTGCCTACGAGCAGTACTTC. Translated, it gives CVSSYGAYEQYF.

This sequence joins TRBV6-2 or TRBV6-3 and TRBJ1-2; no firm D call. The CDR3 contains 12 residues. From germline, CDR1 is MNHEY and CDR2 SVGEGT. The V end lost 8 bases, the J end lost 4 bases, and 11 bases lay between the germline ends. CDR3: CASGDGTYGYTF. The CDR3 nucleotides read TGTGCCAGCGGCGACGGTACCTATGGCTACACCTTC.

The CDR3 is CASSLLTGLETQYF. CDR3 bases: TGTGCCAGCAGTTTACTAACAGGTCTGGAGACCCAGTACTTC. The chain recombines TRBV27 with TRBJ2-5, with D maybe TRBD1 (5 bases). The germline CDR1 and CDR2 sequences are MNHEY and SMNVEV (reference sequence). Trimming removed 2 bases at V and 5 bases at J, with 12 bases between. The CDR3 is 14 residues long.

This clonotype was detected only once. J is TRBJ2-6 and V is TRBV5-6; 9 bases map to TRBD1. The trim removed 4 bases at V and 0 bases at J, leaving 5 bases unmatched. The CDR3 consists of 17 residues. Germline CDR1 is SGHDT and CDR2 is YYEEEE. CDR3 DNA: TGTGCCAGCAGCCCCGGGACAGGGTACTCTGGGGCCAACGTCCTGACTTTC. Protein product: CASSPGTGYSGANVLTF.

This chain joins TRBV5-1 and TRBJ1-2; D is ambiguous. The germline V and J ends were trimmed by 0 bases and 4 bases, with 22 bases remaining between them. This CDR3 has 18 amino acids. Germline CDR1 and CDR2: SGHRS and YFSETQ. Written as DNA, the CDR3 is TGCGCCAGCAGCTTGGCCTCGGGAGGTGTATCCGTTTTCTATGGCTACACCTTC. It is translated as CASSLASGGVSVFYGYTF.

This clonotype was recorded a few times. The chain couples TRBV29-1 to TRBJ1-1; D uncertain. The V end was cut by 4 bases, the J end by 1 base, with 7 bases between. Germline V gives CDR1 SQVTM, CDR2 ANQGSEA. The CDR3 contains 12 residues. CDR3 DNA: TGCAGCGTTGGGTCAGGGAACACTGAAGCTTTCTTT. Translated: CSVGSGNTEAFF. The whole variable domain, filled in from reference TRBV29-1 and TRBJ1-1, reads SAVISQKPSRDICQRGTSLTIQCQVDSQVTMMFWYRQQPGQSLTLIATANQGSEATYESGFVIDKFPISRPNLTFSTLTVSNMSPEDSSIYLCSVGSGNTEAFFGQGTRLTVV.

In its sample, this clonotype was seen a few times. CDR3 loop: CASSSRGWEKLFF. The CDR3 DNA reads TGTGCCAGCAGCAGCAGGGGTTGGGAAAAACTGTTTTTT. The rearrangement links TRBV27 to TRBJ1-4, with TRBD1 as a possible D gene (6 bases). CDR1 is MNHEY and CDR2 is SMNVEV in the germline V gene (reference sequence). Between the trimmed V and J ends, which lost 6 bases and 8 bases, there was a span of 13 bases. The CDR3 runs to 13 residues.

The chain links TRBV6-5 to TRBJ2-4; 7 nucleotides align to TRBD2. The last part of the DNA fits TRBJ2-7 better; the J call may be wrong. The CDR3 is 14 amino acids. CDR1 and CDR2 (germline): MNHEY, SVGAGI. CDR3 residues: CASSYSQRGGEQYF. CDR3 sequence (DNA): TGTGCCAGCAGTTACTCCCAGCGGGGTGGCGAGCAGTACTTC.

The genes are TRBV4-1 and TRBJ1-2; D may be TRBD1 (5 bases). The V end lost 2 bases, the J end lost 3 bases, and 13 bases lay between the germline ends. The germline CDR1 and CDR2 sequences are MGHRA and YSYEKL. This CDR3 spans 15 amino acids. CDR3 region: CASSQPLPGDYGYTF. As DNA, the CDR3 is TGCGCCAGCAGCCAACCCCTACCGGGGGACTATGGCTACACCTTC.

J is TRBJ2-7 and V is TRBV4-1; 8 bases align to TRBD1. CDR1 is MGHRA, CDR2 YSYEKL, per germline. V shed 3 bases and J 6 bases; nucleotides not matched to a gene: 7. The CDR3 length is 14 residues. In nucleotides, the CDR3 is TGCGCCAGCAGCCACCTTGGACAGGGTTTCGAGCAGTACTTC. This codes for CASSHLGQGFEQYF.

The chain combines TRBV5-1 with TRBJ1-1; D is unresolved. This CDR3 has 13 residues. The germline V gene has CDR1 SGHRS and CDR2 YFSETQ. V was shortened by 0 bases and J by 5 bases, with 8 bases between the two germline ends. CDR3 loop: CASSLDFRTEAFF. CDR3 DNA: TGCGCCAGCAGCTTGGATTTCAGGACTGAAGCTTTCTTT.

The rearrangement links TRBV7-8 to TRBJ2-7, with unresolved D. CDR1 is SGHVS, CDR2 FQNEAQ, per germline. This CDR3 spans 15 amino acids. V was shortened by 6 bases and J by 1 base, with 16 bases between the two germline ends. The CDR3 sequence: CASSQPQIISYEQYF. In DNA, the CDR3 is TGTGCCAGCAGTCAACCGCAGATCATTTCCTACGAGCAGTACTTC. The full variable domain, with the rest looked up from reference TRBV7-8 and TRBJ2-7, is GAGVSQSPRYKVAKRGQDVALRCDPISGHVSLFWYQQALGQGPEFLTYFQNEAQLDKSGLPSDRFFAERPEGSVSTLKIQRTQQEDSAVYLCASSQPQIISYEQYFGPGTRLTVT.

This clonotype was seen more than once but under ten times. The V call is TRBV6-5, the J call TRBJ2-5; no reliable D call. This CDR3 has 11 amino acids. Per the germline V gene, CDR1 is MNHEY and CDR2 is SVGAGI. V was pared by 3 bases and J by 11 bases, with 10 bases between. The CDR3 nucleotides are TGTGCCAGCAGTTATAGGCAGGTACAGTACTTC. It codes for CASSYRQVQYF.

The chain recombines TRBV11-2 with TRBJ1-2, with D perhaps matching TRBD1 (5 bases). From germline, CDR1 is SGHAT and CDR2 FQNNGV. The V gene lost 3 bases and the J gene lost 3 bases, with 11 bases spanning the gap. The CDR3 runs 14 residues. The CDR3 region is CASSFSGMDYGYTF. Written as DNA, the CDR3 is TGTGCCAGCAGCTTCTCAGGGATGGACTATGGCTACACCTTC.

This clonotype was observed a few times. This chain connects TRBV4-3 to TRBJ2-1; 11 positions agree with TRBD2. V lost 0 bases and J lost 4; bases outside the gene matches: 8. The CDR3 totals 18 residues. Germline V lookup: CDR1 LGHNA, CDR2 YSLEER. The CDR3 sequence: CASSQDSLAGVGYNEQFF. The CDR3 nucleotides are TGCGCCAGCAGCCAAGATTCACTAGCGGGAGTGGGGTACAATGAGCAGTTCTTC.

Of note for this clonotype: At one end the junction does not follow the germline gene, possibly because of a read error. The rearrangement joins TRBV25-1 to TRBJ2-1; perhaps TRBD2 as D (5 bases). Germline assignment: CDR1 MGHDK and CDR2 SYGVNS. This CDR3 contains 15 residues. Here the CDR3 DNA reads TGTGCCAGCAGTGAATTTGTAGGTAGCGACAATGGGCAGTTCTTC. Translation gives CASSEFVGSDNGQFF.

The V and J genes are TRBV28 and TRBJ1-2, with 8 bases matching TRBD1. Losses at the gene ends were 10 bases for V and 4 bases for J; bases not matched to a gene: 8. The germline gives CDR1 MDHEN, CDR2 SYDVKM. The CDR3 totals 13 residues. The CDR3 loop reads CATLSGGGYGYTF. The DNA of the CDR3 is TGTGCCACCTTGTCAGGGGGCGGCTATGGCTACACCTTC.

Concerning this clonotype: One end of the junction does not line up with germline, which may come from a read error. CDR3: CAGSEFGVSEAFF. The DNA for the CDR3 is TGTGCCGGCAGTGAATTTGGGGTATCCGAAGCTTTCTTT. This sequence joins TRBV25-1 and TRBJ1-1, with no clear D. The CDR3 is made up of 13 amino acids. Germline CDR1 MGHDK, CDR2 SYGVNS.

This clonotype was counted between two and nine times. The chain combines TRBV21-1 with TRBJ2-5; the table's D call of TRBD1 was not tested on the DNA. The tail of the sequence fits TRBJ2-7 better, so the J call may be wrong. TRBV21-1 is listed as a pseudogene. This CDR3 region has 16 residues. CDR3 loop: CASSKSPRLDRVEQYF. The CDR3 DNA reads as TGTGCCAGCAGCAAATCTCCCCGGTTGGACAGGGTCGAGCAGTACTTC.

The chain recombines TRBV25-1 with TRBJ2-1; D not certain. The end of the DNA aligns better with TRBJ2-7, so the J call may be wrong. The CDR3 is made up of 17 amino acids. From germline, CDR1 is MGHDK and CDR2 SYGVNS. In DNA, the CDR3 is TGTGCCAGCAGTGACACGCCGGGCCGGAGCTCCTACAATGAGCAGTACTTC. It is translated as CASSDTPGRSSYNEQYF.

The chain recombines TRBV24-1 with TRBJ1-2, with D unresolved. CDR3 length: 12 amino acids. Germline CDR1 KGHDR, CDR2 SFDVKD. Trimming removed 3 bases from V and 10 bases from J, with 11 bases in between. As DNA, the CDR3 is TGTGCCACCAGTGATAATCGGTGGGTCTACACCTTC. Translating gives CATSDNRWVYTF.

A word on this clonotype: A read error may account for a junction end that differs from germline. J is TRBJ2-7 and V is TRBV7-2, with D unresolved. The CDR3 totals 14 residues. Germline V lookup: CDR1 SGHTA, CDR2 FQGNSA. CDR3 coding DNA: TGTGCCTGCAGCACCCGACCTGGGCTCTACGAGCAGTACTTC. This translates into CACSTRPGLYEQYF.